Sequencing of this T cell receptor beta chain was carried out in a study of Graves' ophthalmopathy and Graves' hyperthyroidism. Study findings and constraints: A majority of expanded thyroid clonotypes exceeding 0.001 frequency were likewise present in blood. The 13-signature model separated ophthalmopathy from stable hyperthyroidism at almost 90% sensitivity and around 80% specificity.

Amplification of the TCR beta CDR3 regions used RNA transcripts (as template). Investigators did first-round RT-PCR with HTBI primers, then second-round multiplex PCR. TCRdb itself ran the multiplex PCR reads through MiXCR, one entry per CDR3 protein. The sample lists roughly 700,000 distinct CDR3 sequences; approximately 40% were seen once. Trimming stripped 3 bases from V and 4 bases from J, with 18 bases between. The CDR3 runs to 16 residues. About this clonotype: As yet, its antigen is unknown.

None of the included patients had other autoimmune diseases, uncontrolled infections, pregnancy or lactation, as these led to exclusion. Sequencing was performed on peripheral blood. The chain links TRBV12-3 or TRBV12-4 to TRBJ2-5; possible D gene TRBD1, 6 bases. The clonotype originates from an adult man with Graves' ophthalmopathy. CDR3 region: CASSFRGTGLGETQYF. CDR3 nucleotide sequence: TGTGCCAGCAGTTTTCGGGGAACAGGGCTTGGAGAGACCCAGTACTTC.